The clone carrying this T cell receptor (beta chain) was observed a handful of times. Its target is not known. This record comes from a study of a mutant IDH1 vaccine in newly diagnosed glioma. Described time point: week 35, safety follow-up. Doses of 300 ug of mutant IDH1 20-mer peptide were given with topical imiquimod. The assay was immunoSEQ multiplex PCR, and TCRdb's table has in-frame clones only and misses some. The profile shows roughly 30,000 clones, 70% to 85% of them singletons. Between the trimmed V and J ends, which lost 3 bases and 0 bases, there was a span of 13 bases. CDR3 length: 16 residues. Germline CDR1 is SGHAT and CDR2 is FQNNGV.

The material sequenced was PBMCs, taken from a glioma patient whose treatment included an IDH1 peptide vaccine. The clonotype comes from a man aged 25 to 40 with glioma. The V and J genes are TRBV11-2 and TRBJ2-3, with D unresolved. Here the CDR3 DNA reads TGTGCCAGCAGCTTGGATTGGGCCCCGAGCACAGATACGCAGTATTTT. Amino acids: CASSLDWAPSTDTQYF.